This T cell receptor (beta chain) was observed in a study of blood T cell repertoires in COVID-19. Repertoires were generated with immunoSEQ multiplex PCR, while TCRdb's copy carries only in-frame clones and drops some. The top ten clones hold less than 4% of a sample with more than 250,000 clones, roughly nine tenths of them seen once. Per germline, CDR1 MNHEY and CDR2 SMNVEV (reference sequence). This CDR3 spans 16 amino acids. V lost 5 bases and J lost 0; bases outside the gene matches: 10. This clonotype was obtained from a man younger than 35 with active or convalescent COVID-19. Source material: peripheral blood. The chain links TRBV27 to TRBJ2-7; 7 bases are shared with TRBD2. CDR3 loop: CASSQTGAGYSYEQYF. In nucleotides, the CDR3 is TGTGCCAGCAGTCAGACGGGAGCGGGGTACTCCTACGAGCAGTACTTC.